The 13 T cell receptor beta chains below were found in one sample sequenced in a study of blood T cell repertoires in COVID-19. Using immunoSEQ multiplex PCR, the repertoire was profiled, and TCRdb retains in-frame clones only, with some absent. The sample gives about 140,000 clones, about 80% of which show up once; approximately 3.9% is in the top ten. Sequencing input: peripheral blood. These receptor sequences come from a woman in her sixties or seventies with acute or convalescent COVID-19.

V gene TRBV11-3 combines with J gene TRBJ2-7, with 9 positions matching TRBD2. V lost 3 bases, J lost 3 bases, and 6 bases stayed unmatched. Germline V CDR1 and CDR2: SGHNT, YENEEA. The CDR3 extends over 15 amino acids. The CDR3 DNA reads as TGTGCCAGCAGCTTCCAGACTAGCGGTATCTACGAGCAGTACTTC. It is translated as CASSFQTSGIYEQYF.

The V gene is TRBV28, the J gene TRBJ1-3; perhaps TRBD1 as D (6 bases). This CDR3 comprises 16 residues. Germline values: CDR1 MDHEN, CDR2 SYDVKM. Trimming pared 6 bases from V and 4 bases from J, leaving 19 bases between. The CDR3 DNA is TGTGCCAGCAGAAGGGGGACCGCCGAGAAAGGAAACACCATATATTTT. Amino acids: CASRRGTAEKGNTIYF.

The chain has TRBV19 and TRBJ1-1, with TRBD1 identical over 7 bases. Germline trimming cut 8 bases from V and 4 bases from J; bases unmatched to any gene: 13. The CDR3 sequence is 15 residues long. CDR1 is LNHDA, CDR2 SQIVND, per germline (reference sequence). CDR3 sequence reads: CASAALETGPTEAFF. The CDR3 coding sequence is TGTGCCAGTGCAGCCCTTGAGACAGGGCCCACTGAAGCTTTCTTT. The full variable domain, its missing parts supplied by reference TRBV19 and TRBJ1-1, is DGGITQSPKYLFRKEGQNVTLSCEQNLNHDAMYWYRQDPGQGLRLIYYSQIVNDFQKGDIAEGYSVSREKKESFPLTVTSAQKNPTAFYLCASAALETGPTEAFFGQGTRLTVV.

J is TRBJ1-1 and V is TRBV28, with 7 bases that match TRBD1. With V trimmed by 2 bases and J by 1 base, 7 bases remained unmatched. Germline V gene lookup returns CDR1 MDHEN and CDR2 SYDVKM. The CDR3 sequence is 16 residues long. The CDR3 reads CASSLRGGRKNTEAFF. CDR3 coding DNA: TGTGCCAGCAGTTTACGAGGGGGCAGGAAGAACACTGAAGCTTTCTTT.

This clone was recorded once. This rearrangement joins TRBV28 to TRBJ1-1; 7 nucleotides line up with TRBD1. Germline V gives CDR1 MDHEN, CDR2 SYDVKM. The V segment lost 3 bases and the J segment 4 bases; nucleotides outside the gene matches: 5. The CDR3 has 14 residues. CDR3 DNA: TGTGCCAGCAGTTTGACAGGGAGGTCCACTGAAGCTTTCTTT. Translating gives CASSLTGRSTEAFF.

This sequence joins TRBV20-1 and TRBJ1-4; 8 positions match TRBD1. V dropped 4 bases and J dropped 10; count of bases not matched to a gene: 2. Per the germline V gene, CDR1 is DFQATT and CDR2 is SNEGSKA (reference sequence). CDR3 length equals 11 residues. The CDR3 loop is CSATTGGKLFF. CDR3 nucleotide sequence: TGCAGTGCTACAACAGGGGGAAAACTGTTTTTT.

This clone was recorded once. For the CDR3, the DNA is TGTGCCAGCAGCTTAGTTACTAGCGAACTTAACTCCTACGAGCAGTACTTC. This gives the protein CASSLVTSELNSYEQYF. This rearrangement joins TRBV7-9 to TRBJ2-7; 7 bases map to TRBD2. The CDR3 is 17 residues long. V lost 1 base, J lost 0 bases, and 9 bases stayed unmatched. Germline CDR1 reads SEHNR; CDR2 reads FQNEAQ (reference sequence).

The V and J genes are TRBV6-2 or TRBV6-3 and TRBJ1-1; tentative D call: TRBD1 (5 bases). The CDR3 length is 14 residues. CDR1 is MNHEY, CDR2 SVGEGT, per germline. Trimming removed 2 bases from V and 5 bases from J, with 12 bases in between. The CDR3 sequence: CASSYRGAQTEAFF. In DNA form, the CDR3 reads TGTGCCAGCAGTTACCGTGGGGCACAGACTGAAGCTTTCTTT.

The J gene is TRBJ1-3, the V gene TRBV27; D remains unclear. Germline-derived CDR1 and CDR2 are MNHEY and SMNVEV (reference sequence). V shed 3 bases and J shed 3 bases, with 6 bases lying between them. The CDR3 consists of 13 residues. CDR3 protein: CASSFRYGNTIYF. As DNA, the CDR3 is TGTGCCAGCAGTTTTAGATATGGAAACACCATATATTTT.

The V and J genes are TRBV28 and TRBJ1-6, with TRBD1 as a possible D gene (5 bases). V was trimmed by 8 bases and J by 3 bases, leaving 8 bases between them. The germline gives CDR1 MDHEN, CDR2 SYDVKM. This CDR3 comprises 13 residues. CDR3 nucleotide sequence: TGTGCCAGCGGACAATACTATAATTCACCCCTCCACTTT. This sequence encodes CASGQYYNSPLHF.

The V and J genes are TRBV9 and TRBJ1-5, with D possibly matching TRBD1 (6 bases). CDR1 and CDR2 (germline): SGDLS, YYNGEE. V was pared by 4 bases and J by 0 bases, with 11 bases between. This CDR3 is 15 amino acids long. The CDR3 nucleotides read TGTGCCAGCAGCCCAGGGGTCTATAGCAATCAGCCCCAGCATTTT. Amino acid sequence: CASSPGVYSNQPQHF.

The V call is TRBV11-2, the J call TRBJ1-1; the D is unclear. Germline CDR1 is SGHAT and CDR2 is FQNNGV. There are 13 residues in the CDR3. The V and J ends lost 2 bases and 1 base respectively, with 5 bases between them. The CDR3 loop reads CASSLTRNTEAFF. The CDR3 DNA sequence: TGTGCCAGCAGCTTAACACGGAACACTGAAGCTTTCTTT. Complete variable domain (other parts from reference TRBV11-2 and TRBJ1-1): EAGVAQSPRYKIIEKRQSVAFWCNPISGHATLYWYQQILGQGPKLLIQFQNNGVVDDSQLPKDRFSAERLKGVDSTLKIQPAKLEDSAVYLCASSLTRNTEAFFGQGTRLTVV.

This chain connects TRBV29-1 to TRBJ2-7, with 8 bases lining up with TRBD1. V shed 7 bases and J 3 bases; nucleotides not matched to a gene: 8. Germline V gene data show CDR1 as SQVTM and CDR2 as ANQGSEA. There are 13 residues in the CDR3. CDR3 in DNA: TGCAGCGCCTCCGGGACAGGAAACTACGAGCAGTACTTC. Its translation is CSASGTGNYEQYF.